This TCR beta chain was identified during a study of neurological immune-mediated disorders. Overall study findings and caveats: Among expanded clones, no CDR3 amino acid sequences were shared across subjects, a pattern suggesting private repertoires in all groups. The multiple sclerosis repertoire cluster had no clinical or MRI feature associated with it.

Germline V CDR1 and CDR2: SGHVS, FNYEAQ. Losses at the gene ends were 2 bases for V and 7 bases for J; bases not matched to a gene: 4. This CDR3 contains 15 residues. This clonotype was counted at least ten times. What it binds is unknown. 5'RACE employing 10-nucleotide random UMIs yielded the cDNA. TCRdb ran MiXCR on the 5' RACE reads and lists one entry per CDR3 protein. In the table there are around 35,000 distinct CDR3 sequences, roughly 1.6% of which are singletons. The sample taken for sequencing was PBMCs. This chain links TRBV7-6 with TRBJ2-1, with 11 nucleotides matching TRBD1. The TCR comes from a woman in her thirties with multiple sclerosis. As DNA, the CDR3 is TGTGCCAGCAGCTTATATGGGACAGGGGGAAATGAGCAGTTCTTC. It is translated as CASSLYGTGGNEQFF.